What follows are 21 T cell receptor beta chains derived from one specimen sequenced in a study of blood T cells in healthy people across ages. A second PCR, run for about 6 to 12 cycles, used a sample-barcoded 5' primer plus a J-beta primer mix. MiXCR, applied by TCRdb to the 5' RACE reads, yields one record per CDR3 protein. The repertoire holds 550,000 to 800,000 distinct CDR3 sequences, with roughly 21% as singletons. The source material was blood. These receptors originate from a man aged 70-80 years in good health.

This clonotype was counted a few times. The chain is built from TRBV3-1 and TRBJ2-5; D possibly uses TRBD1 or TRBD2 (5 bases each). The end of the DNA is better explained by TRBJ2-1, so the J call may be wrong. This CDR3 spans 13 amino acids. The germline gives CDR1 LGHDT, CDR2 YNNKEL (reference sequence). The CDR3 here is CASSQVGRNEQFF. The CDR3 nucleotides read TGTGCCAGCAGCCAAGTGGGACGCAATGAGCAGTTCTTC.

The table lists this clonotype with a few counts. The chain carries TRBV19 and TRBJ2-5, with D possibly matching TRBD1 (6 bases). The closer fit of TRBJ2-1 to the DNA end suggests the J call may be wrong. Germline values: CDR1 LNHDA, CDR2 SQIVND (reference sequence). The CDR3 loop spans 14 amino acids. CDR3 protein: CASSIRTESNEQFF. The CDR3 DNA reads TGTGCCAGTAGTATCCGGACAGAATCCAATGAGCAGTTCTTC.

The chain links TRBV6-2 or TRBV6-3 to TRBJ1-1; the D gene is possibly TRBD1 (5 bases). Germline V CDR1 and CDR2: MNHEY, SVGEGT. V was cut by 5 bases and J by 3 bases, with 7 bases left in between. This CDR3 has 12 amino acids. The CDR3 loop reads CASSKGYTEAFF. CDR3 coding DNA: TGTGCCAGCAGTAAGGGGTACACTGAAGCTTTCTTT.

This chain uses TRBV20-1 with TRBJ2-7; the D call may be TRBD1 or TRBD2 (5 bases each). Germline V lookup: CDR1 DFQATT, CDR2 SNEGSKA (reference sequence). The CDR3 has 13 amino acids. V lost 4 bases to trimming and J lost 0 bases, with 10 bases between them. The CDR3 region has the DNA TGCAGTGCTACCCGGGACGTCTCCTACGAGCAGTACTTC. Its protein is CSATRDVSYEQYF.

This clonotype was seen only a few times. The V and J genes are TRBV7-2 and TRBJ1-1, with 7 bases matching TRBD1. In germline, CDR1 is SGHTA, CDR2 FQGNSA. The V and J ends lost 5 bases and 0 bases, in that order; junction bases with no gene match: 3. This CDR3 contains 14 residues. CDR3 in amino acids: CASSRGGMNTEAFF. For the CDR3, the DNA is TGTGCCAGCAGCCGAGGGGGCATGAACACTGAAGCTTTCTTT.

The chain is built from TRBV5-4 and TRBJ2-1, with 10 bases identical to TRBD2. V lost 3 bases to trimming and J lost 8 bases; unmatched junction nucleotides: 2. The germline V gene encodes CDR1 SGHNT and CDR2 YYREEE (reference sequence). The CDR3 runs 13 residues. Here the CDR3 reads CASSSGTSDEQFF. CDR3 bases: TGTGCCAGCAGCTCCGGGACTAGCGATGAGCAGTTCTTC.

Written as DNA, the CDR3 is TGTGCCAGCTCCTTAAAGCGGGAGATCGCAGATACGCAGTATTTT. Translated: CASSLKREIADTQYF. This chain links TRBV28 with TRBJ2-3, with 8 nucleotides matching TRBD2. Looked up from germline, CDR1 is MDHEN and CDR2 is SYDVKM. V lost 8 bases, J lost 4 bases, and 11 bases stayed unmatched. The CDR3 totals 15 residues.

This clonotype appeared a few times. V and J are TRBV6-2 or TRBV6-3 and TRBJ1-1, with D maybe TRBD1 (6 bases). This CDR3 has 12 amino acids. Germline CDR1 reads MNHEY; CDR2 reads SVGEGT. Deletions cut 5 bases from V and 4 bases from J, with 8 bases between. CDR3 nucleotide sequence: TGTGCCAGCAGTGGAGGGGGCACTGAAGCTTTCTTT. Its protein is CASSGGGTEAFF.

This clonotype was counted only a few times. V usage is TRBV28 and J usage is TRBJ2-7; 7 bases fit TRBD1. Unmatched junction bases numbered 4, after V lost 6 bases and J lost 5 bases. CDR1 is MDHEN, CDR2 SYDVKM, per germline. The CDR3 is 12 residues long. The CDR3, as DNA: TGTGCCAGCAGGGACACAGGGGACGAGCAGTACTTC. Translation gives CASRDTGDEQYF. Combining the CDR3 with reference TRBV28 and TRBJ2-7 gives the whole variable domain DVKVTQSSRYLVKRTGEKVFLECVQDMDHENMFWYRQDPGLGLRLIYFSYDVKMKEKGDIPEGYSVSREKKERFSLILESASTNQTSMYLCASRDTGDEQYFGPGTRLTVT.

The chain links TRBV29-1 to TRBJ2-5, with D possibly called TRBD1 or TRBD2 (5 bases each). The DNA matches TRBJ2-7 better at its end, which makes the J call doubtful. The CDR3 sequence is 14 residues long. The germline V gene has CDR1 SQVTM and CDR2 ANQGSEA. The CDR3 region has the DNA TGCAGCGTTGCAGCGGACACCTCGAGATACGAGCAGTACTTC. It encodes CSVAADTSRYEQYF.

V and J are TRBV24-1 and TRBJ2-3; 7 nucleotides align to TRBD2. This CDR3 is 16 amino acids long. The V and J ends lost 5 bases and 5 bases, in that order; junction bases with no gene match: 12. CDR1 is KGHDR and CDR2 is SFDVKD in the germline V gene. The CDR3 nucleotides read TGTGCCACCAGTGGTGCTAGCGGATTGTATGAAGATACGCAGTATTTT. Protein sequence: CATSGASGLYEDTQYF.

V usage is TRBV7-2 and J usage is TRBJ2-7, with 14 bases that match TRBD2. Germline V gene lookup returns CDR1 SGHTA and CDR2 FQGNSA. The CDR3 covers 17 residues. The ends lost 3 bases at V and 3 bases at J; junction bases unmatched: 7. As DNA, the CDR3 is TGTGCCAGCAGCTTTGTGGGACTAGCGGGGGAAAACTACGAGCAGTACTTC. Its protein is CASSFVGLAGENYEQYF.

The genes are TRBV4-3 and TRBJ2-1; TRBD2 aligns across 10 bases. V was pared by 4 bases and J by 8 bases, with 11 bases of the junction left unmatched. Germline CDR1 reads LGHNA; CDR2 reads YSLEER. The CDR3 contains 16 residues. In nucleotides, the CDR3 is TGCGCCAGCAGCCCCGATGCTAGCGGGAGAGTAGATGAGCAGTTCTTC. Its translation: CASSPDASGRVDEQFF.

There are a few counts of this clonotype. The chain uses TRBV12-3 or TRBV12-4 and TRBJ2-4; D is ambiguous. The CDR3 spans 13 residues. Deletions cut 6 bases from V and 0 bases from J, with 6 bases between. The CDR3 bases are TGTGCCAGCAGCCCGCAAGCCAAAAACATTCAGTACTTC. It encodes CASSPQAKNIQYF.

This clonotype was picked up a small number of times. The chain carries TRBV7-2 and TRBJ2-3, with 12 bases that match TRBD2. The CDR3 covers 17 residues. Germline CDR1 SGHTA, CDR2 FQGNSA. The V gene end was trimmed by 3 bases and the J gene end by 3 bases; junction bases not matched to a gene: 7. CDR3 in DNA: TGTGCCAGCAGCTTGGCTAGCGGGAGGGCCACGACAGATACGCAGTATTTT. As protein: CASSLASGRATTDTQYF.

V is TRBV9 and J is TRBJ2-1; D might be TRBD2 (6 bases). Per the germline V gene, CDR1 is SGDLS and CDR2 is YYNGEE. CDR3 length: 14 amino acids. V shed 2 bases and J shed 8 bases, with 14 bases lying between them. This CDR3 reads CASSVTTRVHEQFF. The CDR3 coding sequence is TGTGCCAGCAGCGTGACGACTAGGGTTCATGAGCAGTTCTTC.

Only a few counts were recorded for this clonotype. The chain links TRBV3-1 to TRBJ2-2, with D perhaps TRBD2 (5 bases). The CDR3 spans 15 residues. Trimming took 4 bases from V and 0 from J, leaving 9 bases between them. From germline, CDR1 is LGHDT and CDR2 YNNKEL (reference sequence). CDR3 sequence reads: CASSPGVTNTGELFF. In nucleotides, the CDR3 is TGTGCCAGCAGCCCCGGGGTAACGAACACCGGGGAGCTGTTTTTT. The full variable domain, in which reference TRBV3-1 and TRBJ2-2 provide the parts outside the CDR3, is DTAVSQTPKYLVTQMGNDKSIKCEQNLGHDTMYWYKQDSKKFLKIMFSYNNKELIINETVPNRFSPKSPDKAHLNLHINSLELGDSAVYFCASSPGVTNTGELFFGEGSRLTVL.

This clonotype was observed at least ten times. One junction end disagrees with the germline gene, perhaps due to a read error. CDR3 sequence: CASSSGRVQETQYF. CDR3 nucleotides: TGTGCCAGCAGCTCGGGACGAGTCCAAGAGACCCAGTACTTC. The chain employs TRBV5-1 and TRBJ2-5; D possibly matches TRBD1 or TRBD2 (5 bases each). Germline CDR1 reads SGHRS; CDR2 reads YFSETQ. The CDR3 contains 14 residues.

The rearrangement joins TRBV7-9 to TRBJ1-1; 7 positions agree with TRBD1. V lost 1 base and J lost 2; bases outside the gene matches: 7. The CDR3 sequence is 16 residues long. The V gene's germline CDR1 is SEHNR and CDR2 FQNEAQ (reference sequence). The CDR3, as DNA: TGTGCCAGCAGCTTAGTTCCGGACAGGATTAACACTGAAGCTTTCTTT. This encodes CASSLVPDRINTEAFF.

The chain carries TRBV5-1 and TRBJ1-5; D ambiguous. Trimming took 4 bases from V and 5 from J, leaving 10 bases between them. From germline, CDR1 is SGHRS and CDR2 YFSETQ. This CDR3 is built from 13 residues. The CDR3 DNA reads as TGCGCCAGCAGCCCCATACCCGATCAGCCCCAGCATTTT. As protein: CASSPIPDQPQHF.

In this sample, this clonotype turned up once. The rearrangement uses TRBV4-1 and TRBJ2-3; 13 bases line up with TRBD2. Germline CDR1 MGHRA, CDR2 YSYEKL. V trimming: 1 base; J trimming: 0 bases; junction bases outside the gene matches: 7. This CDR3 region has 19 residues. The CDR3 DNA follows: TGCGCCAGCAGCCAAGGTTATGGACTAGCGGGAGCTAGCACAGATACGCAGTATTTT. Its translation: CASSQGYGLAGASTDTQYF.